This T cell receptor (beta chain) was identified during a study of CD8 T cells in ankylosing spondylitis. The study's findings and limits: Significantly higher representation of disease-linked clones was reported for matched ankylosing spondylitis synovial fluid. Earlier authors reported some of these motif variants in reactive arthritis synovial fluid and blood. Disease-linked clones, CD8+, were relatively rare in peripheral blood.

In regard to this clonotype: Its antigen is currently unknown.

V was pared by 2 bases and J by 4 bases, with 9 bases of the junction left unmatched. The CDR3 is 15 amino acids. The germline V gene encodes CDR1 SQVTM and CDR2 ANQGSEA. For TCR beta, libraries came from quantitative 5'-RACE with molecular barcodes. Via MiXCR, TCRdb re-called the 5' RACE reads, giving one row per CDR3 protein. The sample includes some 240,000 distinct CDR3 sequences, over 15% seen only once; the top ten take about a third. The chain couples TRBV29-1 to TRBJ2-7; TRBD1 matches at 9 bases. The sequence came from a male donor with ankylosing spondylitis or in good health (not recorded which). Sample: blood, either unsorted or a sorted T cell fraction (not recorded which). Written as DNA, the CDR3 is TGCAGCGTTGAATCGGGACAGGGCGCTTATTACGAGCAGTACTTC. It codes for CSVESGQGAYYEQYF.